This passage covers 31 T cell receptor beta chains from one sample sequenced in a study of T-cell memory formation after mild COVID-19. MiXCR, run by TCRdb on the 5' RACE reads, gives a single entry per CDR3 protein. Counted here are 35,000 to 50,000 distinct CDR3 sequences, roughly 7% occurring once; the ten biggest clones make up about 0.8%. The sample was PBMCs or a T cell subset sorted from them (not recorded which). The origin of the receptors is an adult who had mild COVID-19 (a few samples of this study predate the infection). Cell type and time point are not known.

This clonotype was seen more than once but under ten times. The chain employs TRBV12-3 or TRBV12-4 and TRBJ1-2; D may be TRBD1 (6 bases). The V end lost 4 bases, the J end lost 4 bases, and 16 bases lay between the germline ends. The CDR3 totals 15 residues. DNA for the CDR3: TGTGCCAGCAGTTCGGACAGATTAATCTTCTATGGCTACACCTTC. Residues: CASSSDRLIFYGYTF.

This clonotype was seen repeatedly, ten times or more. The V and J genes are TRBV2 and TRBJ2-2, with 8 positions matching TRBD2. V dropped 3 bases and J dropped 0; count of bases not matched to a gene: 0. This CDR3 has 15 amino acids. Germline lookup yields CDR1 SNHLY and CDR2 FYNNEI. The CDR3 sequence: CASSDSGANTGELFF. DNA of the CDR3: TGTGCCAGCAGTGATAGCGGGGCGAACACCGGGGAGCTGTTTTTT.

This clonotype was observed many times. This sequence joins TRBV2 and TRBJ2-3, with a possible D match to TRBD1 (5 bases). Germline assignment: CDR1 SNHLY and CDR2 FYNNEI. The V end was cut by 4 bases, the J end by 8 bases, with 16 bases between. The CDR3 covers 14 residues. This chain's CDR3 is CASSVDLTRGTQYF. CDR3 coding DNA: TGTGCCAGCAGTGTTGACCTAACAAGGGGTACGCAGTATTTT.

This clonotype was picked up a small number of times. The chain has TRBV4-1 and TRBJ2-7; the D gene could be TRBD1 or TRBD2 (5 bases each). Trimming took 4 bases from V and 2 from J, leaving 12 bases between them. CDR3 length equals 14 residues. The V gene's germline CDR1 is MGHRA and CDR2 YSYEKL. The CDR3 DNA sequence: TGCGCCAGCAGCCTTAACTTGGGGGCCTACGAGCAGTACTTC. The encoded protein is CASSLNLGAYEQYF.

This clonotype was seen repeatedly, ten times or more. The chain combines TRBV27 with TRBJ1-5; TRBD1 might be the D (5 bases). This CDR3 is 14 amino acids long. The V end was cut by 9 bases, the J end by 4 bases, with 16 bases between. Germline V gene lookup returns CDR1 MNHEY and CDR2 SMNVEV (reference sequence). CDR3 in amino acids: CASHYGGTNQPQHF. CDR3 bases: TGTGCCAGTCATTACGGGGGAACAAATCAGCCCCAGCATTTT.

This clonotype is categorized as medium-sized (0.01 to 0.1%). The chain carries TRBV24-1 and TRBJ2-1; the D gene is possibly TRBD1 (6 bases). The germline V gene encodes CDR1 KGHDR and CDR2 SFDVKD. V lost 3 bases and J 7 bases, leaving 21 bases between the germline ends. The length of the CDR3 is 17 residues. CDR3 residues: CATSDPVGRGLGNEQFF. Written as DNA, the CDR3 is TGTGCCACCAGTGATCCCGTTGGCAGGGGATTGGGGAATGAGCAGTTCTTC.

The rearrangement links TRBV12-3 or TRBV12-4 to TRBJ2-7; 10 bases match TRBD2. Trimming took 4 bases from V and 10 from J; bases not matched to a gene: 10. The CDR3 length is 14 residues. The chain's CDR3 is CASSSPASGGPQYF. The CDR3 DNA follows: TGTGCCAGCAGTTCCCCCGCTAGCGGGGGACCTCAGTACTTC.

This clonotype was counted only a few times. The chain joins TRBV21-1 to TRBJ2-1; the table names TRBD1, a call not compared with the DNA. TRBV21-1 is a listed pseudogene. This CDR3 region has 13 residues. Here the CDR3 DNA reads TGTGCCAGCCGGGGACAGGGGGCTAATGAGCAGTTCTTC. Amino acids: CASRGQGANEQFF.

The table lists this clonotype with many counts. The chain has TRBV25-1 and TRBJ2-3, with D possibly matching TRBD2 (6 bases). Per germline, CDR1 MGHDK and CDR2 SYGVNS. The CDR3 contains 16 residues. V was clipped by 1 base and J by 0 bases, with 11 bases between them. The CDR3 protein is CASSEWAGFSTDTQYF. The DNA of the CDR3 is TGTGCCAGCAGTGAATGGGCGGGATTTAGCACAGATACGCAGTATTTT.

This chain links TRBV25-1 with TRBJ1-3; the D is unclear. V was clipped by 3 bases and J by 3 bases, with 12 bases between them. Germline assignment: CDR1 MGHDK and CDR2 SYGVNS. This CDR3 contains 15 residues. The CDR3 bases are TGTGCCAGCAGTGAGCTGGGGTTGTTTGGAAACACCATATATTTT. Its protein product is CASSELGLFGNTIYF. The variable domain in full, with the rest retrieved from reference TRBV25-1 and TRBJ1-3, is EADIYQTPRYLVIGTGKKITLECSQTMGHDKMYWYQQDPGMELHLIHYSYGVNSTEKGDLSSESTVSRIRTEHFPLTLESARPSHTSQYLCASSELGLFGNTIYFGEGSWLTVV.

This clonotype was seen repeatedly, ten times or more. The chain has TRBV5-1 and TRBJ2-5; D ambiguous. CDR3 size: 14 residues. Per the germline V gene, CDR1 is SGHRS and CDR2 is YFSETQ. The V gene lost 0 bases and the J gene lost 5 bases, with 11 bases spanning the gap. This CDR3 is CASSLGALGETQYF. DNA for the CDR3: TGCGCCAGCAGCTTGGGGGCGCTCGGGGAGACCCAGTACTTC.

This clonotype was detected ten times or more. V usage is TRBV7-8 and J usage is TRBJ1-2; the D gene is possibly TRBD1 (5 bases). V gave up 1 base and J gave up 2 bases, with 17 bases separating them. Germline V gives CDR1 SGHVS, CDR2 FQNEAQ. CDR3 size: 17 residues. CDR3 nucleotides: TGTGCCAGCAGCTTAGAGGGCAGGGCGAATACAAACTATGGCTACACCTTC. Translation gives CASSLEGRANTNYGYTF.

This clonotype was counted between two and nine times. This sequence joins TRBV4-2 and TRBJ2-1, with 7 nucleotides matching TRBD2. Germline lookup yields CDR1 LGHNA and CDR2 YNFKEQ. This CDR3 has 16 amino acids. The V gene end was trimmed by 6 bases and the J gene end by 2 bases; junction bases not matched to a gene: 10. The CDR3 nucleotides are TGTGCCAGCAGGCAACAAGCGGGGCCGACCTACAATGAGCAGTTCTTC. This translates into CASRQQAGPTYNEQFF.

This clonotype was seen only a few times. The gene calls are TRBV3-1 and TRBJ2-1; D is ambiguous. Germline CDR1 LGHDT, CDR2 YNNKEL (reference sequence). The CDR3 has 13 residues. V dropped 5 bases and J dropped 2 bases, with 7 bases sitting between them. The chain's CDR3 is CASSNYPYNEQFF. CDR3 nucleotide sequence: TGTGCCAGCAGCAATTACCCCTACAATGAGCAGTTCTTC.

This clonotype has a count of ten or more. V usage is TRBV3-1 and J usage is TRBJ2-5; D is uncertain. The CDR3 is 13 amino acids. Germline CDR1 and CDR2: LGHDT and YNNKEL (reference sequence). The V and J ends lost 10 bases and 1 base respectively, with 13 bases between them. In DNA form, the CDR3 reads TGTGCCACCACGTCATGGACCCAAGAGACCCAGTACTTC. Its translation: CATTSWTQETQYF.

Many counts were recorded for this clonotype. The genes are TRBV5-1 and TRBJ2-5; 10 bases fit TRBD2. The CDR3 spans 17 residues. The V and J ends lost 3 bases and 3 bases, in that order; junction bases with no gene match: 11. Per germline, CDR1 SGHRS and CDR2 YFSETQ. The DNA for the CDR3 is TGCGCCAGCAGCTCGGGACTAGCGCGACCGAGTAAAGAGACCCAGTACTTC. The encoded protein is CASSSGLARPSKETQYF.

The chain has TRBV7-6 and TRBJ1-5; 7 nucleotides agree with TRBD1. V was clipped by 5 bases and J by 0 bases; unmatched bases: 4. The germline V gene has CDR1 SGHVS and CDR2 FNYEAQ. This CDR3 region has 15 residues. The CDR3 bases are TGTGCCAGCAGCCGAGGGACAGATAGCAATCAGCCCCAGCATTTT. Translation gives CASSRGTDSNQPQHF.

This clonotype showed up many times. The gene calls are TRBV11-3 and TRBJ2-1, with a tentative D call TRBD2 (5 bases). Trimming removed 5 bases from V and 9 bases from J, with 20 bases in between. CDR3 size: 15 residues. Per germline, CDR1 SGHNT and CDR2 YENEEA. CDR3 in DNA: TGTGCCAGCAGCGGTAGGGCCAGCGGATCAATTGAGCAGTTCTTC. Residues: CASSGRASGSIEQFF.

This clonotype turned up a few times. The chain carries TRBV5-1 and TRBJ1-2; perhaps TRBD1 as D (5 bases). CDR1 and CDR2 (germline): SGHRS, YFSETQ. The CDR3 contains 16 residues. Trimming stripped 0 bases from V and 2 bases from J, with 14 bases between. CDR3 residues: CASSLGFSGKNYGYTF. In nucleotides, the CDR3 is TGCGCCAGCAGCTTGGGATTTTCAGGGAAAAACTATGGCTACACCTTC.

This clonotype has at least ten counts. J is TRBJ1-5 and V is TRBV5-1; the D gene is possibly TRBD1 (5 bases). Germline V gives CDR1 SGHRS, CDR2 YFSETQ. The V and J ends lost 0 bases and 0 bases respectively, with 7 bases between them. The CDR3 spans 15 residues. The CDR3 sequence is CASSLEGYSNQPQHF. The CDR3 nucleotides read TGCGCCAGCAGCTTGGAGGGGTATAGCAATCAGCCCCAGCATTTT. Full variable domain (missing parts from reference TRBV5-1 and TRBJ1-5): KAGVTQTPRYLIKTRGQQVTLSCSPISGHRSVSWYQQTPGQGLQFLFEYFSETQRNKGNFPGRFSGRQFSNSRSEMNVSTLELGDSALYLCASSLEGYSNQPQHFGDGTRLSIL.

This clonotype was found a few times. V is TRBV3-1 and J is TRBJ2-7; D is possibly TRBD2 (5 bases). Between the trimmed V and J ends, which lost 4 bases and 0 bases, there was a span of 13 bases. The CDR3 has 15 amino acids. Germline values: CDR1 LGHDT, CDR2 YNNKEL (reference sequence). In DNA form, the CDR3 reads TGTGCCAGCAGCCCCGAGGGTTTAAGCTCCTACGAGCAGTACTTC. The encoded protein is CASSPEGLSSYEQYF.

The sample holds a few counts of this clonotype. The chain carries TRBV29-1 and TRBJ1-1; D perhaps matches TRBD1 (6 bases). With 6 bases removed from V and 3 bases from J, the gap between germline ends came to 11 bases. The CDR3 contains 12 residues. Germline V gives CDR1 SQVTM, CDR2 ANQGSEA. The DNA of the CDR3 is TGCAGCGTCGAGAGGGGGTACACTGAAGCTTTCTTT. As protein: CSVERGYTEAFF.

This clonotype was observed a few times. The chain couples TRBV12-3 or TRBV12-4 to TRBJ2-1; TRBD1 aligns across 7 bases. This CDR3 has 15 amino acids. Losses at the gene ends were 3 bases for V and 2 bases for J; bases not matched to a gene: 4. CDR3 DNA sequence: TGTGCCAGCAGTTTGAGGGACAGCCCCTACAATGAGCAGTTCTTC. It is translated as CASSLRDSPYNEQFF.

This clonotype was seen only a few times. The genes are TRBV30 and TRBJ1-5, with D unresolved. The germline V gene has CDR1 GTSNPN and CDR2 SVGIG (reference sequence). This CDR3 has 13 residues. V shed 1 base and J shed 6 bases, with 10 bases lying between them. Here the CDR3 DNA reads TGTGCCTGGAGTGGGCAGTTCGGTCAGCCCCAGCATTTT. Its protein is CAWSGQFGQPQHF.

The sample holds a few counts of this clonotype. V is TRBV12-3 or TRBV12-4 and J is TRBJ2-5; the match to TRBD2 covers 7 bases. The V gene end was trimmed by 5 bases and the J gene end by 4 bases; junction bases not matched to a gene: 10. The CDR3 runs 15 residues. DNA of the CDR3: TGTGCCAGCAGTCCAAGACCGGGACTACTAGAGACCCAGTACTTC. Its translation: CASSPRPGLLETQYF.

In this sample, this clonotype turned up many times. The CDR3 nucleotides are TGTGCCAGCAGCCCGCGGCAGGGTCTAAGCTCCTACAATGAGCAGTTCTTC. Its protein product is CASSPRQGLSSYNEQFF. The gene calls are TRBV6-5 and TRBJ2-1; possibly TRBD1 for D (5 bases). Germline V gives CDR1 MNHEY, CDR2 SVGAGI. This CDR3 region has 17 residues. The germline V and J ends were trimmed by 6 bases and 0 bases, with 18 bases remaining between them.

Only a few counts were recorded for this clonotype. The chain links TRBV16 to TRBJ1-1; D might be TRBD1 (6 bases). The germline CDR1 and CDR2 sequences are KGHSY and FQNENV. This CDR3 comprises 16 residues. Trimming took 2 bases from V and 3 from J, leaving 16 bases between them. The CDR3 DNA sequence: TGTGCCAGCAGCCAAAACCCCGCAGGGGCCGACACTGAAGCTTTCTTT. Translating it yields CASSQNPAGADTEAFF.

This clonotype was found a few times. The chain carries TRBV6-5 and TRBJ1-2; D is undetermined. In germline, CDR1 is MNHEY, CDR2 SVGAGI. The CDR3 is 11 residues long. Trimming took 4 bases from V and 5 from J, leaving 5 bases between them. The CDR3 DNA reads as TGTGCCAGCAGTTCAGAGTATGGCTACACCTTC. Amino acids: CASSSEYGYTF.

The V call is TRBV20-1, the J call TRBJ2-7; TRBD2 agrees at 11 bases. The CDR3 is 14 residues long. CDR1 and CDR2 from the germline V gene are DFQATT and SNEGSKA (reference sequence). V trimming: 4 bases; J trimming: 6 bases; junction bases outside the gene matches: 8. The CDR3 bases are TGCAGTGCTACCCCCACTAGCGGGGGCTCCGAGCAGTACTTC. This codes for CSATPTSGGSEQYF.

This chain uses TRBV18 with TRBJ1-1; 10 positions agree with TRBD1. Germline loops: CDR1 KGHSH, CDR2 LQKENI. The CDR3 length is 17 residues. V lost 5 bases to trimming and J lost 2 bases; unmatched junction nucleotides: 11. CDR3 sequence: CASSTVGDRGYNTEAFF. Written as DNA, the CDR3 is TGTGCCAGCTCAACTGTAGGGGACAGGGGCTACAACACTGAAGCTTTCTTT.

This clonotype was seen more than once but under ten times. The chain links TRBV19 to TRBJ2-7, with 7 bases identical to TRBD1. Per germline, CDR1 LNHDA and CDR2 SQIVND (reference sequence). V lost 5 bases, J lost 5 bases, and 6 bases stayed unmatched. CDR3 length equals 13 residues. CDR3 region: CASSPQGINEQYF. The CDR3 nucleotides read TGTGCCAGTAGTCCACAGGGGATCAACGAGCAGTACTTC.